This TCR beta chain was recovered during a study of identifying expanded T cells in peripheral blood. Data came from immunoSEQ multiplex PCR; TCRdb stores just in-frame clones and leaves some out. The sample includes about 89,000 clones, around 86% seen only once; the top ten take roughly 5.5%. The TCR originated in a person aged 18 to 70 in good health. Sequenced input: blood.

CDR3 DNA sequence: TGTGCCAGCAGCACAACCCGGGACACGAGGGGCGAGCAGTACTTC. Translated, it gives CASSTTRDTRGEQYF. The V call is TRBV11-2, the J call TRBJ2-7; TRBD1 might be the D (6 bases). The V gene lost 5 bases and the J gene lost 6 bases, with 20 bases spanning the gap. The CDR3 runs 15 residues. From germline, CDR1 is SGHAT and CDR2 FQNNGV. The variable domain in full, with the rest retrieved from reference TRBV11-2 and TRBJ2-7, is EAGVAQSPRYKIIEKRQSVAFWCNPISGHATLYWYQQILGQGPKLLIQFQNNGVVDDSQLPKDRFSAERLKGVDSTLKIQPAKLEDSAVYLCASSTTRDTRGEQYFGPGTRLTVT.